The 6 T cell receptor beta chains in this list originate from one sample, sequenced in a study of blood T cell repertoires in COVID-19. Profiled with immunoSEQ multiplex PCR; TCRdb holds only in-frame clones, not every one. Among approximately 350,000 clones listed, roughly 90% were seen once. Sequenced: peripheral blood. The receptors shown here come from a woman in her twenties or thirties with COVID-19, enrolled during active disease.

The rearrangement joins TRBV10-1 to TRBJ2-2; tentatively, D is TRBD2 (5 bases). CDR1 is WNHNN and CDR2 is SYGVQD in the germline V gene (reference sequence). The CDR3 runs 13 residues. The V and J ends lost 3 bases and 6 bases respectively, with 8 bases between them. The CDR3 protein is CASSEGLPGELFF. CDR3 DNA sequence: TGCGCCAGCAGTGAAGGACTCCCCGGGGAGCTGTTTTTT.

The chain combines TRBV24-1 with TRBJ2-1; 10 bases match TRBD2. This CDR3 is 16 amino acids long. After removal of 0 bases from V and 6 bases from J, the junction contained 4 bases not matched to a gene. The germline gives CDR1 KGHDR, CDR2 SFDVKD. CDR3 nucleotide sequence: TGTGCCACCAGTGATTTGGGGACTAGCGCCATCAATGAGCAGTTCTTC. Its translation: CATSDLGTSAINEQFF.

The chain recombines TRBV7-9 with TRBJ2-3; D is possibly TRBD2 (5 bases). This CDR3 is built from 16 residues. V was shortened by 4 bases and J by 5 bases, with 19 bases between the two germline ends. Germline V CDR1 and CDR2: SEHNR, FQNEAQ (reference sequence). The CDR3 reads CASSSSLAAGGDTQYF. The CDR3 nucleotides read TGTGCCAGCAGCTCCTCCCTCGCGGCGGGTGGAGATACGCAGTATTTT.

J is TRBJ2-1 and V is TRBV6-2 or TRBV6-3; 8 positions match TRBD2. The CDR3 has 17 residues. CDR1 and CDR2 from the germline V gene are MNHEY and SVGEGT. V lost 2 bases to trimming and J lost 3 bases; unmatched junction nucleotides: 9. CDR3 amino acids: CASSYAPRGGVYNEQFF. CDR3 sequence (DNA): TGTGCCAGCAGTTACGCGCCCCGGGGGGGCGTCTACAATGAGCAGTTCTTC.

The chain combines TRBV7-2 with TRBJ2-3; TRBD2 aligns across 7 bases. Germline loops: CDR1 SGHTA, CDR2 FQGNSA. The CDR3 is 15 amino acids. V lost 3 bases and J lost 4; bases outside the gene matches: 7. CDR3 sequence reads: CASSFRAGPADTQYF. Written as DNA, the CDR3 is TGTGCCAGCAGCTTTCGAGCGGGACCCGCAGATACGCAGTATTTT.

J is TRBJ2-1 and V is TRBV5-1, with 9 nucleotides matching TRBD2. The CDR3 extends over 15 amino acids. Germline V gene lookup returns CDR1 SGHRS and CDR2 YFSETQ. The J segment lost 7 bases and the V segment lost 0 bases, leaving 5 bases of the junction unmatched. The CDR3 spells CASSLGAGGPNEQFF. The CDR3 region has the DNA TGCGCCAGCAGCTTGGGTGCGGGAGGGCCTAATGAGCAGTTCTTC.